This T cell receptor (beta chain) was identified during a study of shared clonotypes between healthy human individuals. V lost 6 bases, J lost 5 bases, and 14 bases lay in between. This CDR3 has 14 amino acids. Germline values: CDR1 KGHSH, CDR2 LQKENI. Method: immunoSEQ multiplex PCR; TCRdb's copy keeps in-frame clones and lacks some. The sample consists of roughly 500,000 clones, about 95% of them appearing once. This rearrangement joins TRBV18 to TRBJ2-1, with D uncertain. The receptor's source is a woman in her thirties in good health. The sample was naive CD4+ T cells sorted from blood. The subset was: CD45RA+ positively selected. The CDR3 region has the DNA TGTGCCAGCTCCCAACCACCGGAAAACAATGAGCAGTTCTTC. Translation: CASSQPPENNEQFF.